This T cell receptor (beta chain) emerged from a study of T cell changes during pregnancy in multiple sclerosis. Clones were read by immunoSEQ multiplex PCR, and TCRdb kept only the in-frame ones, dropping some. The sample consists of roughly 120,000 clones, approximately 90% of them appearing once. Germline CDR1 and CDR2: SGHTA and FQGNSA. J lost 3 bases, V lost 5 bases, and 6 bases had no gene match. The CDR3 extends over 14 amino acids. The sequenced sample was peripheral blood, obtained in the third trimester of pregnancy. The sequence came from a female donor with multiple sclerosis, enrolled in a pregnancy study. The rearrangement links TRBV7-2 to TRBJ2-7, with 8 bases identical to TRBD1. CDR3 sequence (DNA): TGTGCCAGCAGCCTCGGACAGGGAGTCTACGAGCAGTACTTC. Its protein product is CASSLGQGVYEQYF.